The 26 T cell receptor beta chains given below trace back to one sample, sequenced in a study of post-analysis software for immune sequencing data. Overall study findings and caveats: With TRBV5-6, TRBV5-1 and TRBV20-1 included, 5 or 6 TRBV segments were more frequent in patients than in controls.

Researchers reported that TCR beta cDNA libraries carried unique molecular identifiers. TCRdb passed the PCR reads through MiXCR, listing each CDR3 protein once. The sample carries about 380,000 distinct CDR3 sequences, roughly 30% recorded once. These receptors lack a known antigen. Material: blood. The receptor set was obtained from a girl aged 10 to 17 with multiple sclerosis.

The chain employs TRBV6-2 or TRBV6-3 and TRBJ1-2; D perhaps matches TRBD1 (5 bases). Per the germline V gene, CDR1 is MNHEY and CDR2 is SVGEGT. Trimming removed 2 bases from V and 2 bases from J, with 12 bases in between. This CDR3 spans 15 amino acids. Written as DNA, the CDR3 is TGTGCCAGCAGTTACGAGGGGCTCTTAAACTATGGCTACACCTTC. It is translated as CASSYEGLLNYGYTF.

The table lists this clonotype with a few counts. The V and J genes are TRBV12-3 or TRBV12-4 and TRBJ2-7; D may correspond to TRBD1 or TRBD2 (5 bases each). This CDR3 comprises 12 residues. V was cut by 9 bases and J by 4 bases, with 13 bases left in between. CDR3 nucleotides: TGTGCCAGTGGAAGGGGAGAGTACGAGCAGTACTTC. It specifies CASGRGEYEQYF.

This chain uses TRBV5-1 with TRBJ2-7, with no clear D. V was trimmed by 4 bases and J by 4 bases, leaving 18 bases between them. Germline CDR1 and CDR2: SGHRS and YFSETQ. This CDR3 is built from 15 residues. CDR3 sequence: CASSPESKKPYEQYF. As DNA, the CDR3 is TGCGCCAGCAGCCCGGAGTCCAAAAAACCATACGAGCAGTACTTC.

There are a few counts of this clonotype. This chain links TRBV29-1 with TRBJ2-1, with D tentatively TRBD2 (6 bases). V was clipped by 3 bases and J by 0 bases, with 9 bases between them. This CDR3 has 14 amino acids. CDR1 is SQVTM, CDR2 ANQGSEA, per germline. Here the CDR3 DNA reads TGCAGCGTTGAGGGACTCCACTCCTACAATGAGCAGTTCTTC. It specifies CSVEGLHSYNEQFF.

V and J are TRBV6-6 and TRBJ1-2, with 12 bases aligning to TRBD1. The V gene end was trimmed by 5 bases and the J gene end by 8 bases; junction bases not matched to a gene: 9. CDR3 length: 15 residues. Germline V CDR1 and CDR2: MNHNY, SVGAGI (reference sequence). The CDR3 reads CASSVPGQGAGGYTF. CDR3 sequence (DNA): TGTGCCAGCAGTGTCCCGGGACAGGGGGCGGGAGGCTACACCTTC.

The chain joins TRBV28 to TRBJ2-3; D ambiguous. Trimming pared 5 bases from V and 5 bases from J, leaving 14 bases between. CDR1 is MDHEN, CDR2 SYDVKM, per germline. The CDR3 covers 14 residues. CDR3 DNA: TGTGCCAGCAGTCTACCTCAACAAGGAGATACGCAGTATTTT. It yields the protein CASSLPQQGDTQYF. Looking up the rest from reference TRBV28 and TRBJ2-3 gives the full variable domain: DVKVTQSSRYLVKRTGEKVFLECVQDMDHENMFWYRQDPGLGLRLIYFSYDVKMKEKGDIPEGYSVSREKKERFSLILESASTNQTSMYLCASSLPQQGDTQYFGPGTRLTVL.

CDR3: CASGLGGMRGPSSGNTIYF. CDR3 bases: TGTGCCAGCGGACTCGGGGGGATGCGGGGACCTTCCTCTGGAAACACCATATATTTT. This chain uses TRBV11-2 with TRBJ1-3, with D perhaps TRBD1 (5 bases). Germline loops: CDR1 SGHAT, CDR2 FQNNGV. The CDR3 spans 19 residues. V dropped 8 bases and J dropped 0 bases, with 26 bases sitting between them.

A remark on this clonotype: One end of the junction is discordant with germline, which a read error may explain. The chain recombines TRBV7-2 with TRBJ2-5; 8 bases are a match to TRBD1. The CDR3 runs 16 residues. The germline CDR1 and CDR2 sequences are SGHTA and FQGNSA. The CDR3: CASSLAGQVIAETQDF. The CDR3 nucleotides read TGTGCCAGCAGCTTAGCGGGACAGGTGATCGCGGAGACCCAGGACTTC.

V is TRBV20-1 and J is TRBJ2-3; D might be TRBD1 (5 bases). Looked up from germline, CDR1 is DFQATT and CDR2 is SNEGSKA (reference sequence). Trimming removed 6 bases at V and 0 bases at J, with 19 bases between. CDR3 size: 16 residues. The CDR3 bases are TGCAGTGCAAGGGGCTCCACAGAATCTAGCACAGATACGCAGTATTTT. This encodes CSARGSTESSTDTQYF.

The chain recombines TRBV12-3 or TRBV12-4 with TRBJ1-1; no reliable D call. The CDR3 is made up of 14 amino acids. With 3 bases removed from V and 1 base from J, the gap between germline ends came to 9 bases. The CDR3 spells CASSFLGGNTEAFF. The DNA for the CDR3 is TGTGCCAGCAGTTTCCTTGGCGGGAACACTGAAGCTTTCTTT.

This clonotype was seen more than once but under ten times. The chain is built from TRBV5-1 and TRBJ2-1, with D tentatively TRBD2 (7 bases). V lost 6 bases and J lost 4, with 17 bases in between. Germline CDR1 and CDR2: SGHRS and YFSETQ. This CDR3 spans 15 amino acids. CDR3 amino acids: CASTRGGGLYNEQFF. CDR3 in DNA: TGCGCCAGCACCCGTGGGGGGGGGCTGTACAATGAGCAGTTCTTC.

This clonotype has only a few counts. V usage is TRBV28 and J usage is TRBJ2-7; TRBD1 aligns across 8 bases. There are 15 residues in the CDR3. V lost 4 bases and J lost 4; bases outside the gene matches: 9. Germline V gives CDR1 MDHEN, CDR2 SYDVKM. For the CDR3, the DNA is TGTGCCAGCAGTTCCCCGGCAGGGGGCAGGTACGAGCAGTACTTC. It codes for CASSSPAGGRYEQYF.

This clonotype was seen a handful of times. The CDR3 region is CASSQTTDPYEQYF. The CDR3 bases are TGTGCCAGCAGCCAGACCACAGACCCCTACGAGCAGTACTTC. This chain uses TRBV7-9 with TRBJ2-7; D call uncertain. The V and J ends lost 5 bases and 2 bases respectively, with 13 bases between them. The CDR3 contains 14 residues. Germline-derived CDR1 and CDR2 are SEHNR and FQNEAQ (reference sequence).

The rearrangement uses TRBV12-5 and TRBJ2-5; D is possibly TRBD1 (6 bases). The CDR3 runs 15 residues. V was cut by 1 base and J by 5 bases, with 14 bases left in between. Germline-derived CDR1 and CDR2 are LGHNT and FRNRAP. Here the CDR3 DNA reads TGTGCTAGTGGTTTGGGGGATGGGGGCAGGGAGACCCAGTACTTC. Translating it yields CASGLGDGGRETQYF.

The rearrangement uses TRBV24-1 and TRBJ2-7; TRBD1 agrees at 8 bases. The J call may be mistaken, given a closer DNA end match to TRBJ2-5. Germline CDR1 is KGHDR and CDR2 is SFDVKD. This CDR3 is 12 amino acids long. CDR3 protein: CATIQGAGTQYF. CDR3 coding DNA: TGTGCCACCATCCAGGGGGCAGGGACCCAGTACTTC.

V is TRBV6-6 and J is TRBJ2-1; 7 bases match TRBD1. Trimming cost V 6 bases and J 9 bases; bases outside gene matches: 2. The germline CDR1 and CDR2 sequences are MNHNY and SVGAGI (reference sequence). The CDR3 is 11 residues long. The DNA for the CDR3 is TGTGCCAGCAGCAGGGGGATTGAGCAGTTCTTC. The encoded protein is CASSRGIEQFF.

The V call is TRBV19, the J call TRBJ2-5; the D gene could be TRBD1 or TRBD2 (7 bases each). Between the trimmed V and J ends, which lost 4 bases and 0 bases, there was a span of 15 bases. The CDR3 spans 16 residues. Germline lookup yields CDR1 LNHDA and CDR2 SQIVND (reference sequence). CDR3 DNA sequence: TGTGCCAGTAGTACAGGGGGGGGCTCGTACCAAGAGACCCAGTACTTC. It specifies CASSTGGGSYQETQYF.

This clonotype was picked up a small number of times. The rearrangement links TRBV7-2 to TRBJ1-6, with a weak D call TRBD1 (6 bases). The CDR3 extends over 14 amino acids. Trimming stripped 5 bases from V and 9 bases from J, with 14 bases between. Looked up from germline, CDR1 is SGHTA and CDR2 is FQGNSA. Written as DNA, the CDR3 is TGTGCCAGCAGCCAGAGAGGGGGACGTTCACCCCTCCACTTT. Its translation: CASSQRGGRSPLHF.

The rearrangement links TRBV12-3 or TRBV12-4 to TRBJ2-3, with D unclear. The CDR3 extends over 14 amino acids. Trimming left V 3 bases short and J 1 base short, with 8 bases between. DNA for the CDR3: TGTGCCAGCAGTTTTGGGGTTGGCACAGATACGCAGTATTTT. Its protein product is CASSFGVGTDTQYF.

This clonotype has just a few counts. The chain joins TRBV24-1 to TRBJ1-5; 8 nucleotides agree with TRBD1. Germline CDR1 reads KGHDR; CDR2 reads SFDVKD. The ends lost 5 bases at V and 4 bases at J; junction bases unmatched: 6. The CDR3 loop spans 15 amino acids. The CDR3 sequence is CATSGPGTGNQPQHF. The CDR3 DNA follows: TGTGCCACCAGTGGACCAGGGACAGGAAATCAGCCCCAGCATTTT.

This clonotype was counted only a few times. The V call is TRBV12-3 or TRBV12-4, the J call TRBJ1-2; no reliable D call. V was shortened by 0 bases and J by 8 bases, with 7 bases between the two germline ends. The CDR3 totals 12 residues. CDR3 residues: CASSLAKAGYTF. The CDR3 region has the DNA TGTGCCAGCAGTTTAGCGAAGGCGGGCTACACCTTC.

On this clonotype itself: With a much larger clone just one base away, this may be a read error. The J gene is TRBJ1-6, the V gene TRBV2; unclear D gene. The CDR3 length is 14 residues. The V gene's germline CDR1 is SNHLY and CDR2 FYNNEI. CDR3 in DNA: TGTGCCAGCAACGCACAAGGTGGCAATTCATCCCTCCACTTT. It yields the protein CASNAQGGNSSLHF.

The chain combines TRBV20-1 with TRBJ2-3, with a possible D match to TRBD2 (6 bases). The CDR3 has 15 residues. Germline CDR1 reads DFQATT; CDR2 reads SNEGSKA (reference sequence). The germline V and J ends were trimmed by 0 bases and 5 bases, with 15 bases remaining between them. The CDR3 DNA reads as TGCAGTGCTAGAGATGTGGACTACCGGGGAGATACGCAGTATTTT. Its translation: CSARDVDYRGDTQYF.

This clonotype was counted only a few times. J is TRBJ2-7 and V is TRBV6-2 or TRBV6-3; 12 nucleotides align to TRBD2. The CDR3 has 15 residues. V was clipped by 4 bases and J by 6 bases; unmatched bases: 7. Germline V CDR1 and CDR2: MNHEY, SVGEGT. The CDR3 coding sequence is TGTGCCAGCAGTTCCGCTAGCGGGGGGGCCTCCGAGCAGTACTTC. Its translation is CASSSASGGASEQYF.

The genes are TRBV7-3 and TRBJ2-1, with unresolved D. The CDR3 length is 12 residues. Germline V CDR1 and CDR2: SGHTA, FQGTGA. V was trimmed by 5 bases and J by 10 bases, leaving 12 bases between them. The CDR3 DNA reads as TGTGCCAGCAGCCCCCCTTCTGGGGAGCAGTTCTTC. Translated: CASSPPSGEQFF.

J is TRBJ1-4 and V is TRBV4-1; the D is unclear. The CDR3 has 18 residues. Trimming removed 1 base from V and 0 bases from J, with 15 bases in between. CDR1 is MGHRA and CDR2 is YSYEKL in the germline V gene. The CDR3 sequence: CASSQGLVGYSTNEKLFF. In nucleotides, the CDR3 is TGCGCCAGCAGCCAAGGCCTCGTGGGATATTCAACTAATGAAAAACTGTTTTTT.